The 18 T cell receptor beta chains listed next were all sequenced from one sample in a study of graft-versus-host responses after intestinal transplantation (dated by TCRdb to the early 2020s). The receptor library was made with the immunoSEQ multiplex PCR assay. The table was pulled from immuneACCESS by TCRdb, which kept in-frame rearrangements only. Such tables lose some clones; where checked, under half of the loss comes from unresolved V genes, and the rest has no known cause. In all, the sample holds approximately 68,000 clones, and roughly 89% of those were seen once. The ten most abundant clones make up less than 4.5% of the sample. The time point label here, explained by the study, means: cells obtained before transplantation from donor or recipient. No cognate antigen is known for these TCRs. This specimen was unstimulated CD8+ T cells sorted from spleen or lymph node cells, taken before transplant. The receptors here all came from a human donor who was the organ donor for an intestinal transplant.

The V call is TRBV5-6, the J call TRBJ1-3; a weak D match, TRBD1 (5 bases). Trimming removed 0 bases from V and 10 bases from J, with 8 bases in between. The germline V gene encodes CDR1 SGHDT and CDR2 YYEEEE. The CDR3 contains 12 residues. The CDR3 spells CASSLVPGTIYF. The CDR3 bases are TGTGCCAGCAGCTTGGTTCCAGGGACCATATATTTT.

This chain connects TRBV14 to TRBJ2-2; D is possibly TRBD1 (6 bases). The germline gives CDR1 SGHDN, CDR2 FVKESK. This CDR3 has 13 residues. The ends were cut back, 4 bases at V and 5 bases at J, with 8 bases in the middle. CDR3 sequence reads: CASSLQGTGELFF. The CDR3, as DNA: TGTGCCAGCAGCCTACAGGGAACCGGGGAGCTGTTTTTT.

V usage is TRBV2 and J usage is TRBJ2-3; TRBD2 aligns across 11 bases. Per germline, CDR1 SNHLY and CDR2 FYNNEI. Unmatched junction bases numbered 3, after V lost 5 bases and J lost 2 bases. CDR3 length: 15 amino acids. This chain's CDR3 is CASSQTSGDTDTQYF. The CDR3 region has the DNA TGTGCCAGCAGTCAGACTAGCGGGGACACAGATACGCAGTATTTT.

The CDR3 DNA reads TGTGCCACCAGCAGAGATAGTCATTCAACAGGGGGCGCCGAGACCCAGTACTTC. Protein sequence: CATSRDSHSTGGAETQYF. This chain uses TRBV15 with TRBJ2-5; 9 bases line up with TRBD1. The J segment lost 5 bases and the V segment lost 0 bases, leaving 13 bases of the junction unmatched. CDR1 is LNHNV, CDR2 YYDKDF, per germline (reference sequence). The CDR3 is 18 residues long.

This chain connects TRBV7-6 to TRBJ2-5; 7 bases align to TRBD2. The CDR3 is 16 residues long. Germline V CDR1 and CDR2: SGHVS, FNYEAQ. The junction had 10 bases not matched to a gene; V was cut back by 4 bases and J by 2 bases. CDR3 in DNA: TGTGCCAGCAGCTCGACCCCGGGACTACCACAAGAGACCCAGTACTTC. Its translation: CASSSTPGLPQETQYF.

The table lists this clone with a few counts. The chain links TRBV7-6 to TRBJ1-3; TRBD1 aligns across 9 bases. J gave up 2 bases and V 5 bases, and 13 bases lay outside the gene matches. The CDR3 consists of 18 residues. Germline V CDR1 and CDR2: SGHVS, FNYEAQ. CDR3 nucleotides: TGTGCCAGCAGCCCGCACCGCTGGGACAGGGAACCTGGAAACACCATATATTTT. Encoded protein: CASSPHRWDREPGNTIYF.

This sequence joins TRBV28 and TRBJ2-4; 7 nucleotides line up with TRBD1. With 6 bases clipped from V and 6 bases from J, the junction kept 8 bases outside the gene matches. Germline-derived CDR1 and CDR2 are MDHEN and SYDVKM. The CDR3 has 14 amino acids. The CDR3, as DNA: TGTGCCAGCAGCTTTGACAGGGACCCAAACATTCAGTACTTC. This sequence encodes CASSFDRDPNIQYF. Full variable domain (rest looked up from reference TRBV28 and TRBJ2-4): DVKVTQSSRYLVKRTGEKVFLECVQDMDHENMFWYRQDPGLGLRLIYFSYDVKMKEKGDIPEGYSVSREKKERFSLILESASTNQTSMYLCASSFDRDPNIQYFGAGTRLSVL.

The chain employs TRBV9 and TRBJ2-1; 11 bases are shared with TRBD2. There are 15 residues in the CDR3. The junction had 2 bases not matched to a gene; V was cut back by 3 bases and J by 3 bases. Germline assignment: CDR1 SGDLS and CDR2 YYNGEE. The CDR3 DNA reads TGTGCCAGCAGCGGGACTAGCGGGTACTACAATGAGCAGTTCTTC. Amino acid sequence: CASSGTSGYYNEQFF.

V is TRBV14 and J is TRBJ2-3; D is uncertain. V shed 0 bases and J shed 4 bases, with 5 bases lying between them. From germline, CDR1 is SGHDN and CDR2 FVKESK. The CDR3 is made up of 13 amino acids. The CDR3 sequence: CASSQDPADTQYF. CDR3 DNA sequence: TGTGCCAGCAGCCAAGATCCGGCAGATACGCAGTATTTT. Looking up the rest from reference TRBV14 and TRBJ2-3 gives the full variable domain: EAGVTQFPSHSVIEKGQTVTLRCDPISGHDNLYWYRRVMGKEIKFLLHFVKESKQDESGMPNNRFLAERTGGTYSTLKVQPAELEDSGVYFCASSQDPADTQYFGPGTRLTVL.

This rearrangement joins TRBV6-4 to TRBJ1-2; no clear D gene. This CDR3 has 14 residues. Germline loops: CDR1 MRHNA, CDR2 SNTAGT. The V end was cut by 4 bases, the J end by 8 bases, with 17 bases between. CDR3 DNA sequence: TGTGCCAGCAGTGCGACCCAAGAGGTTGGAGGCTACACCTTC. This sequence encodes CASSATQEVGGYTF.

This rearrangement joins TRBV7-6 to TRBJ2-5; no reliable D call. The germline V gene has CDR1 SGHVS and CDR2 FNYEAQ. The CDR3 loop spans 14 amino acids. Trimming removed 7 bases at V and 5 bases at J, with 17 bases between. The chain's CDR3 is CASTQNGPGETQYF. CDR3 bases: TGTGCCAGCACACAAAACGGCCCCGGGGAGACCCAGTACTTC.

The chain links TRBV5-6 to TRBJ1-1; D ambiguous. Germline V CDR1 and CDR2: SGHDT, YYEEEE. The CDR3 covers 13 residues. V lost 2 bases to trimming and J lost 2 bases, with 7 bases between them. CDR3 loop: CASSFGSNTEAFF. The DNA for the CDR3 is TGTGCCAGCAGCTTCGGGTCCAACACTGAAGCTTTCTTT.

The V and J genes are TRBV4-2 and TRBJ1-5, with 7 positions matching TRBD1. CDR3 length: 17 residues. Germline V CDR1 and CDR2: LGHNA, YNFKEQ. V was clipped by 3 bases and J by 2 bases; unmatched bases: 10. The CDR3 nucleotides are TGTGCCAGCAGCCAGTTAAAGACAGGGTTTGGCAATCAGCCCCAGCATTTT. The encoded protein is CASSQLKTGFGNQPQHF.

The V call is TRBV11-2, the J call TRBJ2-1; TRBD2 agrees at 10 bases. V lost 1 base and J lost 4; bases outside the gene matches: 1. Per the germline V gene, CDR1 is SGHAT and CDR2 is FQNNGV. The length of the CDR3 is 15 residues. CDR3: CASSLVSGGYNEQFF. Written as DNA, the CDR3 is TGTGCCAGCAGCTTAGTTAGCGGGGGGTACAATGAGCAGTTCTTC.

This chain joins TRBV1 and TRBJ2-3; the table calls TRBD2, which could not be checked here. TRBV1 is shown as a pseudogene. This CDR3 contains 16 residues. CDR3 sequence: CTSSPSSGGSTDTQYF. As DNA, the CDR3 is TGCACCAGCAGCCCCTCTAGCGGGGGTAGCACAGATACGCAGTATTTT.

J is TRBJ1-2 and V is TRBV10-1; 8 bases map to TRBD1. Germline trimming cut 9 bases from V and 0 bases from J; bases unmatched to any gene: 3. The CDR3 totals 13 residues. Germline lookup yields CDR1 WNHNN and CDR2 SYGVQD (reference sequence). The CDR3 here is CARDRVPNYGYTF. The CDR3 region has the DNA TGCGCCAGGGACAGGGTCCCTAACTATGGCTACACCTTC.

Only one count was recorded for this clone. The CDR3 DNA reads TGTGCCAGCAGCCAAGATCGACAACCCCAGCATTTT. This sequence encodes CASSQDRQPQHF. V usage is TRBV4-2 and J usage is TRBJ1-5; D ambiguous. Between the trimmed V and J ends, which lost 0 bases and 10 bases, there was a span of 7 bases. The CDR3 totals 12 residues. The germline V gene encodes CDR1 LGHNA and CDR2 YNFKEQ.

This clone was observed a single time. The CDR3 is CASSQTTGVNYGYTF. In nucleotides, the CDR3 is TGCGCCAGCAGCCAGACGACAGGGGTGAACTATGGCTACACCTTC. The chain couples TRBV4-3 to TRBJ1-2; 8 bases are shared with TRBD1. Germline V gene lookup returns CDR1 LGHNA and CDR2 YSLEER. J lost 2 bases, V lost 3 bases, and 5 bases had no gene match. The CDR3 spans 15 residues.